These 22 T cell receptor beta chains were sequenced from one sample in a study of CD8+ T cells in alopecia areata. Treatment in this sample: oral pan-JAK inhibitor, 5-10 mg twice daily. cDNA prepared by RNA extraction and subsequent reverse transcription served as the template for sequencing. Libraries were prepared by immunoSEQ multiplex PCR; TCRdb keeps only in-frame clonotypes and omits some of them. Of some 160,000 clones listed, roughly 65% are singletons. The sequences come from CD4+ T cells sorted from blood, collected at week 4, from a patient treated with tofacitinib. These receptors were obtained from a human donor with alopecia areata.

V gene TRBV5-1 combines with J gene TRBJ1-1; TRBD1 matches 9 bases. Trimming cost V 4 bases and J 7 bases; bases outside gene matches: 8. The CDR3 runs 14 residues. CDR1 SGHRS and CDR2 YFSETQ come from the germline V gene. CDR3 residues: CASSPGGQGDEAFF. The CDR3 DNA is TGCGCCAGCAGCCCAGGGGGACAGGGAGATGAAGCTTTCTTT.

This clone was picked up one time. The CDR3 reads CSVQQERNSPLHF. For the CDR3, the DNA is TGCAGCGTCCAACAGGAGCGGAATTCACCCCTCCACTTT. This rearrangement joins TRBV29-1 to TRBJ1-6, with D tentatively TRBD1 (5 bases). This CDR3 has 13 amino acids. V was shortened by 6 bases and J by 7 bases, with 13 bases between the two germline ends. Germline V CDR1 and CDR2: SQVTM, ANQGSEA.

This clone was detected a few times. The chain carries TRBV5-1 and TRBJ1-2; the match to TRBD1 covers 10 bases. The germline V gene encodes CDR1 SGHRS and CDR2 YFSETQ. The CDR3 is made up of 13 amino acids. V lost 4 bases and J lost 8; bases outside the gene matches: 5. CDR3 in amino acids: CASSMTGGEGYTF. The CDR3 region has the DNA TGCGCCAGCAGCATGACAGGGGGCGAAGGCTACACCTTC.

The gene calls are TRBV10-3 and TRBJ2-3; 10 bases align to TRBD1. V was clipped by 2 bases and J by 3 bases; unmatched bases: 2. The CDR3 runs 15 residues. Per the germline V gene, CDR1 is ENHRY and CDR2 is SYGVKD. CDR3 sequence reads: CAISEGDRGTDTQYF. The CDR3, as DNA: TGTGCCATCAGTGAGGGGGACAGGGGAACAGATACGCAGTATTTT.

This rearrangement joins TRBV14 to TRBJ1-6; D is undetermined. CDR3 length equals 18 residues. Germline V gene sequence: CDR1 SGHDN, CDR2 FVKESK. V dropped 1 base and J dropped 7 bases, with 20 bases sitting between them. Written as DNA, the CDR3 is TGTGCCAGCAGCCAAGCCCCGCGGTCGGGTGCGTCGAATTCACCCCTCCACTTT. Translation: CASSQAPRSGASNSPLHF.

Only a few counts were recorded for this clone. At one end the junction does not follow the germline gene, possibly because of a read error. V and J are TRBV10-3 and TRBJ1-4, with unresolved D. CDR1 is ENHRY and CDR2 is SYGVKD in the germline V gene. The CDR3 totals 14 residues. CDR3 in DNA: TGTGCCAGCAGTTACGGGACAACTAATGAAAAACTGTTTTTT. This translates into CASSYGTTNEKLFF.

This clone was counted once. V usage is TRBV30 and J usage is TRBJ2-5; weak D call: TRBD1 (5 bases). The germline V and J ends were trimmed by 3 bases and 2 bases, with 7 bases remaining between them. Germline loops: CDR1 GTSNPN, CDR2 SVGIG (reference sequence). The CDR3 runs to 12 residues. CDR3 residues: CAWRGRQETQYF. Written as DNA, the CDR3 is TGTGCCTGGAGGGGGCGGCAAGAGACCCAGTACTTC.

This clone was observed a handful of times. This chain links TRBV29-1 with TRBJ2-5, with D perhaps matching TRBD2 (5 bases). V shed 6 bases and J shed 5 bases, with 13 bases lying between them. The CDR3 length is 12 residues. Germline V CDR1 and CDR2: SQVTM, ANQGSEA. The CDR3 DNA is TGCAGCGTCCTAAGCCCGGGGGAGACCCAGTACTTC. Its translation is CSVLSPGETQYF.

The V and J genes are TRBV30 and TRBJ1-1, with 9 bases that match TRBD1. V lost 0 bases to trimming and J lost 6 bases; unmatched junction nucleotides: 5. In germline, CDR1 is GTSNPN, CDR2 SVGIG (reference sequence). The CDR3 has 14 residues. The DNA for the CDR3 is TGTGCCTGGAGTGTACAGGGGGCCCGCGCTGAAGCTTTCTTT. Residues: CAWSVQGARAEAFF.

This clone was counted between two and nine times. The rearrangement links TRBV30 to TRBJ2-1; unclear D gene. Germline V lookup: CDR1 GTSNPN, CDR2 SVGIG (reference sequence). V was shortened by 1 base and J by 2 bases, with 12 bases between the two germline ends. The CDR3 totals 15 residues. CDR3 sequence (DNA): TGTGCCTGGAGTGGGGCCCTCCGCGCCTACAATGAGCAGTTCTTC. It yields the protein CAWSGALRAYNEQFF.

This clone has only a few counts. The chain combines TRBV10-3 with TRBJ1-1; D uncertain. CDR3 length: 12 amino acids. V lost 2 bases and J 11 bases, leaving 12 bases between the germline ends. Germline CDR1 ENHRY, CDR2 SYGVKD. In DNA form, the CDR3 reads TGTGCCATCAGTGAGGTGGCCATTTCGGCTTTCTTT. It encodes CAISEVAISAFF.

This clone was observed a single time. The CDR3 loop reads CAWRREGAGGNQPQHF. The CDR3 DNA sequence: TGTGCCTGGAGGCGAGAGGGGGCAGGTGGCAATCAGCCCCAGCATTTT. The rearrangement joins TRBV30 to TRBJ1-5; TRBD1 matches 7 bases. Germline V lookup: CDR1 GTSNPN, CDR2 SVGIG (reference sequence). V was pared by 3 bases and J by 2 bases, with 10 bases of the junction left unmatched. The CDR3 is 16 amino acids.

This rearrangement joins TRBV29-1 to TRBJ2-2; 8 bases are shared with TRBD2. The length of the CDR3 is 18 residues. Germline loops: CDR1 SQVTM, CDR2 ANQGSEA. V trimming: 4 bases; J trimming: 0 bases; junction bases outside the gene matches: 13. The CDR3, as DNA: TGCAGCGTTGTGGACGCTTTCGGGGGGGTTTCGAACACCGGGGAGCTGTTTTTT. This gives the protein CSVVDAFGGVSNTGELFF.

V gene TRBV29-1 combines with J gene TRBJ2-3; no clear D. The V gene lost 8 bases and the J gene lost 2 bases, with 5 bases spanning the gap. Germline V CDR1 and CDR2: SQVTM, ANQGSEA. This CDR3 is built from 10 residues. This CDR3 reads CSSATDTQYF. CDR3 coding DNA: TGCAGCTCCGCCACAGATACGCAGTATTTT.

This chain connects TRBV5-1 to TRBJ2-1, with unresolved D. V lost 0 bases and J 0 bases, leaving 7 bases between the germline ends. Per the germline V gene, CDR1 is SGHRS and CDR2 is YFSETQ. The CDR3 runs 15 residues. The CDR3 region is CASSLVTDSYNEQFF. The DNA for the CDR3 is TGCGCCAGCAGCTTGGTCACAGACTCCTACAATGAGCAGTTCTTC.

This clone was picked up a small number of times. The chain joins TRBV10-3 to TRBJ2-3, with D possibly being TRBD2 (6 bases). The CDR3 has 13 amino acids. Germline lookup yields CDR1 ENHRY and CDR2 SYGVKD. Trimming removed 3 bases from V and 3 bases from J, with 7 bases in between. This CDR3 reads CAISDAGTDTQYF. The CDR3 DNA follows: TGTGCCATCAGTGATGCGGGGACAGATACGCAGTATTTT.

V is TRBV5-1 and J is TRBJ1-5, with D unclear. This CDR3 contains 15 residues. Germline CDR1 and CDR2: SGHRS and YFSETQ. Trimming stripped 4 bases from V and 0 bases from J, with 11 bases between. DNA for the CDR3: TGCGCCAGCAGCCCGGACGGTTATAGCAATCAGCCCCAGCATTTT. Its protein product is CASSPDGYSNQPQHF.

This clone was seen only a few times. The chain employs TRBV15 and TRBJ1-1, with D unresolved. CDR1 and CDR2 (germline): LNHNV, YYDKDF (reference sequence). The CDR3 is made up of 17 amino acids. The germline V and J ends were trimmed by 0 bases and 7 bases, with 21 bases remaining between them. CDR3 DNA sequence: TGTGCCACCAGCAGAGATCTTTCCGTCACAGCCTATTATGAAGCTTTCTTT. Translated, it gives CATSRDLSVTAYYEAFF.

This chain connects TRBV29-1 to TRBJ2-7; D not resolved. This CDR3 is 12 amino acids long. V lost 8 bases and J lost 3, with 14 bases in between. The germline V gene has CDR1 SQVTM and CDR2 ANQGSEA. CDR3 residues: CSYGRSYYEQYF. The DNA of the CDR3 is TGCAGCTACGGCAGATCTTACTACGAGCAGTACTTC.

V and J are TRBV29-1 and TRBJ1-2, with D perhaps matching TRBD1 (6 bases). The CDR3 spans 12 residues. Germline loops: CDR1 SQVTM, CDR2 ANQGSEA. V was clipped by 5 bases and J by 7 bases, with 14 bases between them. CDR3 coding DNA: TGCAGCGTTTCACAGGGTTCGTTTGGCTACACCTTC. Its translation: CSVSQGSFGYTF.

This chain connects TRBV30 to TRBJ2-2; D not certain. The germline V and J ends were trimmed by 8 bases and 7 bases, with 8 bases remaining between them. Germline V gives CDR1 GTSNPN, CDR2 SVGIG (reference sequence). The CDR3 is 10 residues long. The CDR3: CAHMNGELFF. CDR3 nucleotide sequence: TGTGCCCACATGAACGGGGAGCTGTTTTTT.

This clone was seen only a few times. The chain couples TRBV7-2 to TRBJ2-6, with 10 bases matching TRBD1. Germline values: CDR1 SGHTA, CDR2 FQGNSA. This CDR3 spans 15 amino acids. V was clipped by 4 bases and J by 7 bases; unmatched bases: 4. DNA for the CDR3: TGTGCCAGCAGCTCCGGACAGGGGGTCGCCAACGTCCTGACTTTC. Encoded protein: CASSSGQGVANVLTF.